Each of the 19 T cell receptor beta chains below was sequenced from the same sample in a study of T cells in localized non-small cell lung cancer. Clones were sequenced by immunoSEQ multiplex PCR, and TCRdb holds only the in-frame ones, with some missing. Here the sample spans approximately 31,000 clones, approximately 78% being singletons. The material was peripheral blood, obtained before any cancer treatment. The receptors come from a male donor at least 60 years old with stage II squamous cell lung carcinoma.

The genes are TRBV27 and TRBJ2-2; 8 nucleotides align to TRBD1. Germline trimming cut 3 bases from V and 5 bases from J; bases unmatched to any gene: 8. Germline V lookup: CDR1 MNHEY, CDR2 SMNVEV (reference sequence). This CDR3 is 16 amino acids long. The CDR3 nucleotides read TGTGCCAGCAGTTTCCGGACAGGGCCGTCAACCGGGGAGCTGTTTTTT. This sequence encodes CASSFRTGPSTGELFF.

The rearrangement links TRBV5-6 to TRBJ2-5, with a possible D match to TRBD1 (6 bases). Trimming removed 1 base from V and 4 bases from J, with 14 bases in between. The CDR3 is 15 residues long. Germline V lookup: CDR1 SGHDT, CDR2 YYEEEE. Here the CDR3 DNA reads TGTGCCAGCAGCTTGTTGACAGGAACAAGAGAGACCCAGTACTTC. Translation gives CASSLLTGTRETQYF.

This sequence joins TRBV9 and TRBJ1-2; 7 bases line up with TRBD1. This CDR3 has 15 residues. Germline V CDR1 and CDR2: SGDLS, YYNGEE. Trimming at V came to 0 bases and at J to 3 bases, leaving 5 bases not matched to a gene. CDR3 bases: TGTGCCAGCAGCGTAGCTCAGCAGGGGGACTATGGCTACACCTTC. It codes for CASSVAQQGDYGYTF.

The chain links TRBV4-1 to TRBJ1-2; no definite D call. This CDR3 is 15 amino acids long. Trimming stripped 4 bases from V and 0 bases from J, with 12 bases between. From germline, CDR1 is MGHRA and CDR2 YSYEKL. The CDR3 spells CASSPSGDSNYGYTF. In nucleotides, the CDR3 is TGCGCCAGCAGCCCGAGCGGAGATTCTAACTATGGCTACACCTTC.

This sequence joins TRBV20-1 and TRBJ2-7; D not certain. Trimming removed 1 base at V and 6 bases at J, with 7 bases between. From germline, CDR1 is DFQATT and CDR2 SNEGSKA (reference sequence). The CDR3 is 11 residues long. The CDR3 DNA reads as TGCAGTGCTAGAGGGGTGGGCGAGCAGTACTTC. Residues: CSARGVGEQYF.

The chain combines TRBV25-1 with TRBJ2-2; D is uncertain. V was clipped by 5 bases and J by 7 bases, with 2 bases between them. The germline V gene has CDR1 MGHDK and CDR2 SYGVNS. The CDR3 covers 10 residues. CDR3 sequence reads: CASSNGELFF. As DNA, the CDR3 is TGTGCCAGCAGTAACGGGGAGCTGTTTTTT.

The J gene is TRBJ1-2, the V gene TRBV19; D call uncertain. Per germline, CDR1 LNHDA and CDR2 SQIVND (reference sequence). This CDR3 has 12 amino acids. V shed 5 bases and J shed 8 bases, with 12 bases lying between them. The DNA of the CDR3 is TGTGCCAGTAGTTTTTACAGAAGCGGCTACACCTTC. Translating it yields CASSFYRSGYTF.

The rearrangement joins TRBV30 to TRBJ2-2, with 8 bases identical to TRBD1. Germline V CDR1 and CDR2: GTSNPN, SVGIG (reference sequence). The CDR3 is 13 residues long. V dropped 5 bases and J dropped 7; count of bases not matched to a gene: 6. The CDR3 is CAWAGQAIGELFF. The CDR3, as DNA: TGTGCCTGGGCGGGACAGGCGATCGGGGAGCTGTTTTTT. Variable domain in full (rest from reference TRBV30 and TRBJ2-2): SQTIHQWPATLVQPVGSPLSLECTVEGTSNPNLYWYRQAAGRGLQLLFYSVGIGQISSEVPQNLSASRPQDRQFILSSKKLLLSDSGFYLCAWAGQAIGELFFGEGSRLTVL.

The gene calls are TRBV6-5 and TRBJ1-5; tentative D call: TRBD1 (6 bases). The length of the CDR3 is 15 residues. V was shortened by 6 bases and J by 6 bases, with 18 bases between the two germline ends. CDR1 is MNHEY and CDR2 is SVGAGI in the germline V gene. The CDR3 region is CASSRRVEGGQPQHF. The CDR3 coding sequence is TGTGCCAGCAGCCGACGAGTGGAGGGGGGTCAGCCCCAGCATTTT.

DNA for the CDR3: TGTGCCAGCGCTCCCGGGGGGGCTAGGTACGAGCAGTACTTC. Its protein product is CASAPGGARYEQYF. The chain joins TRBV25-1 to TRBJ2-7, with 8 bases identical to TRBD2. V shed 8 bases and J 4 bases; nucleotides not matched to a gene: 10. CDR3 length: 14 amino acids. Germline CDR1 MGHDK, CDR2 SYGVNS.

V gene TRBV5-1 combines with J gene TRBJ2-4, with TRBD2 matching 16 bases. The V and J ends lost 4 bases and 6 bases, in that order; junction bases with no gene match: 10. CDR1 SGHRS and CDR2 YFSETQ come from the germline V gene. The CDR3 sequence is 18 residues long. The CDR3 protein is CASSGGTSGRGKGNIQYF. The CDR3 region has the DNA TGCGCCAGCAGCGGAGGGACTAGCGGGAGGGGGAAAGGAAACATTCAGTACTTC.

The chain is built from TRBV27 and TRBJ2-2; 10 positions match TRBD1. The CDR3 consists of 15 residues. V dropped 10 bases and J dropped 5; count of bases not matched to a gene: 10. Germline assignment: CDR1 MNHEY and CDR2 SMNVEV (reference sequence). CDR3 sequence (DNA): TGTGCCACCCGGGACAGGGGCTTCTCGACCGGGGAGCTGTTTTTT. Translated: CATRDRGFSTGELFF.

The rearrangement links TRBV28 to TRBJ1-2, with no clear D. Germline values: CDR1 MDHEN, CDR2 SYDVKM. The CDR3 runs 13 residues. Trimming removed 7 bases from V and 7 bases from J, with 16 bases in between. CDR3 sequence (DNA): TGTGCCAGCATCCCTCTGGCGCAGGCTGGCTACACCTTC. Translating gives CASIPLAQAGYTF.

The rearrangement uses TRBV12-5 and TRBJ1-2, with D possibly TRBD1 on 5 matching bases. The germline CDR1 and CDR2 sequences are LGHNT and FRNRAP. The CDR3 runs 13 residues. V dropped 5 bases and J dropped 7 bases, with 14 bases sitting between them. CDR3 DNA: TGTGCTAGTGGTAGTTGGGGCGGAATTGGCTACACCTTC. Its protein product is CASGSWGGIGYTF.

The chain employs TRBV19 and TRBJ2-1, with TRBD2 matching over 8 bases. Trimming cost V 9 bases and J 8 bases; bases outside gene matches: 15. Germline CDR1 reads LNHDA; CDR2 reads SQIVND (reference sequence). This CDR3 is built from 15 residues. The CDR3 spells CASKEGREEGYEQFF. For the CDR3, the DNA is TGTGCCAGCAAAGAGGGGCGGGAGGAAGGATATGAGCAGTTCTTC.

The chain combines TRBV5-4 with TRBJ2-5, with 9 bases fitting TRBD2. The germline gives CDR1 SGHNT, CDR2 YYREEE (reference sequence). The CDR3 sequence is 15 residues long. J gave up 5 bases and V 5 bases, and 10 bases lay outside the gene matches. Here the CDR3 DNA reads TGTGCCAGCAGTTCTTCTAGCGGGGTAGCGGAGACCCAGTACTTC. Translation gives CASSSSSGVAETQYF.

The chain carries TRBV12-5 and TRBJ2-1, with D unclear. The germline CDR1 and CDR2 sequences are LGHNT and FRNRAP. The V end lost 6 bases, the J end lost 4 bases, and 10 bases lay between the germline ends. The CDR3 runs to 13 residues. The CDR3 spells CASGPDGYNEQFF. The CDR3 region has the DNA TGTGCTAGTGGCCCCGACGGTTACAATGAGCAGTTCTTC.

The chain has TRBV29-1 and TRBJ2-1; maybe TRBD2 (6 bases). Deletions cut 6 bases from V and 3 bases from J, with 15 bases between. Germline values: CDR1 SQVTM, CDR2 ANQGSEA. This CDR3 comprises 14 residues. CDR3 amino acids: CSVEPKRVYNEQFF. The DNA of the CDR3 is TGCAGCGTCGAGCCGAAGCGGGTCTACAATGAGCAGTTCTTC.

The gene calls are TRBV27 and TRBJ2-5; TRBD1 matches 8 bases. The germline gives CDR1 MNHEY, CDR2 SMNVEV (reference sequence). The CDR3 sequence is 16 residues long. V shed 3 bases, J shed 4 bases, and the junction held 10 bases outside the gene matches. The CDR3 nucleotides are TGTGCCAGCAGTTTTCGTGGATGGCAGGGGGCAGAGACCCAGTACTTC. This sequence encodes CASSFRGWQGAETQYF.